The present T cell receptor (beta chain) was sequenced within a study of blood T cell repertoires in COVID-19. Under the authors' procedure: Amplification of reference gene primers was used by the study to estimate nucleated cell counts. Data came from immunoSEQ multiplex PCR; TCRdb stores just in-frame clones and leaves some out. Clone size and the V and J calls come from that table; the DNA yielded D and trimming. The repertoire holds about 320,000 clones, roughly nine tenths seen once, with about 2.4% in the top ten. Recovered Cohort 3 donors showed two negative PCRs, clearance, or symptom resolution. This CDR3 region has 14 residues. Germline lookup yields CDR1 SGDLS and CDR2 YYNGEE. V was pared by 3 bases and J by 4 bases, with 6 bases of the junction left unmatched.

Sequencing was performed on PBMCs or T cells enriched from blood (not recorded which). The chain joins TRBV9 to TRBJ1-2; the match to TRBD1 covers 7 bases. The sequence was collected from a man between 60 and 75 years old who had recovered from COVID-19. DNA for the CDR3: TGTGCCAGCAGCGACGGACAGGAGATCTATGGCTACACCTTC. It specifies CASSDGQEIYGYTF. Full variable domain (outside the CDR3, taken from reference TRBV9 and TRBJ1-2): DSGVTQTPKHLITATGQRVTLRCSPRSGDLSVYWYQQSLDQGLQFLIQYYNGEERAKGNILERFSAQQFPDLHSELNLSSLELGDSALYFCASSDGQEIYGYTFGSGTRLTVV.